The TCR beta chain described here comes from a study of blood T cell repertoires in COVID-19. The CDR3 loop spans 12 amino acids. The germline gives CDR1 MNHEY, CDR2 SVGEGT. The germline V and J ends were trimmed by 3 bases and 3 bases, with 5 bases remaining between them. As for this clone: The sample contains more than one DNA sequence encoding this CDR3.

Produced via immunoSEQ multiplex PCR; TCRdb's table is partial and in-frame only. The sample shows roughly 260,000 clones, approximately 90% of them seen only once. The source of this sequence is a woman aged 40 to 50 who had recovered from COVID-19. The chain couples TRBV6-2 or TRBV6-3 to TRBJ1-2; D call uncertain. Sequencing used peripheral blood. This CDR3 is CASSYPDYGYTF. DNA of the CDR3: TGTGCCAGCAGTTATCCAGACTATGGCTACACCTTC.